Described below is a single T cell receptor (beta chain) sequence and its context. No cognate antigen has been identified for it. No per-base quality is available; no much larger clone lies one base away. The immunoSEQ Assay was used to sequence TCR beta CDR3 regions from DNA. The published analysis was carried out like this. T cell density was computed as TCR beta template counts normalized to usable DNA estimated by amplifying housekeeping genes. Richness was estimated using the preseqR package, with extrapolation to 400,000 templates for PBMC samples and to 120,000 templates for tissue samples. Clonality was taken to be one minus Pielou's evenness. Tissue-enriched TCRs were identified through differential abundance testing performed on productive amino-acid clonotypes, with a minimum total count of 5 and an alpha of 0.1. The Jaccard Index and the Morisita Overlap Index were used to measure repertoire overlap between compartments. TCR beta CDR3s were clustered by GLIPH together with public tetramer-defined viral CDR3s, and at least three viral sequences plus V-gene enrichment were required for viral motifs. TCRdb holds this immuneACCESS table with in-frame rearrangements only. Some clones are missing; in checked studies, unresolved V genes explain under half, and the rest has no known cause. V, J and clone size derive from that table, while D and trimming were established from the DNA sequence. The sample yields about 61,000 clones; around 90% were counted once. Less than 25% of the sample goes to the ten largest clones.

The record originates from a study of T cells in localized non-small cell lung cancer (dated by TCRdb to the early 2020s). In the study overall: The study analyzed T cell repertoires of hundreds of early-stage NSCLC patients, comparing tumors and uninvolved tumor-adjacent lungs. The cohort was made up of approximately 250 treatment-naive NSCLC patients whose localized lung tumors had been resected. NSCLC patients had a mean age of roughly 64 years, and more than 120 were male and around 99 female. Beyond this particular receptor, the publication reports: Of the top 100 tumor clones, a median of roughly 53 were detected in paired uninvolved adjacent lung; over 25 were also among that lung's top 100. Because of the exploratory design, TCR variables were selected using unadjusted p-values without false-discovery rate correction. Because multi-region sequencing of the tumors was not done, intratumor heterogeneity could not be ruled out. Uninvolved tumor-adjacent lung showed the highest T cell clonality, higher than tumor, which suggests more focused antigenic responses in the uninvolved tumor-adjacent lung. Higher blood T cell density associated with longer overall survival, while higher adjacent-lung clonality associated with shorter survival.

After removal of 5 bases from V and 4 bases from J, the junction retains 8 bases not matched to a gene. CDR1 and CDR2 were assigned from the germline V gene as SGHTA and FQGTGA. The CDR3 has 16 amino acids, counting the end cysteine and phenylalanine. This entry keeps only the CDR3 DNA: 48 bases, framed from base 1. At diagnosis, tumor, uninvolved tumor-adjacent lung and peripheral blood were collected and then preserved as a mix of FFPE and fresh-frozen material. For TCR repertoire profiling, blood samples were analyzed in the form of peripheral blood mononuclear cells. Rearrangement joined TRBV7-3 to TRBJ2-2; 9 bases in the junction line up with TRBD1. The sample in question was peripheral blood, obtained before any cancer treatment. The receptor was derived from a man aged 40 to 69 with stage I squamous cell lung carcinoma. The DNA sequence reads TGTGCCAGCAGCCCCCAACAGGGGGCCGGCACCGGGGAGCTGTTTTTT. The translation is CASSPQQGAGTGELFF.